The 31 T cell receptor beta chains below were found in one sample sequenced in a study of blood T cell repertoires in COVID-19. Repertoires were generated with immunoSEQ multiplex PCR, while TCRdb's copy carries only in-frame clones and drops some. Of over 95,000 clones listed, roughly 90% are singletons. The source material was peripheral blood. Receptors originate from a human donor with acute or convalescent COVID-19. The donor label of this sample is uncertain.

The J gene is TRBJ1-2, the V gene TRBV7-2, with TRBD1 as a possible D gene (6 bases). Per the germline V gene, CDR1 is SGHTA and CDR2 is FQGNSA. CDR3 size: 14 residues. Trimming removed 6 bases from V and 4 bases from J, with 15 bases in between. The CDR3 DNA reads TGTGCCAGCAGACCCGAATCAGGGGTCTATGGCTACACCTTC. It codes for CASRPESGVYGYTF.

The CDR3 DNA reads TGTGCCAGTAGTAGCAGGGGATCGCTCGAAGAGACCCAGTACTTC. It yields the protein CASSSRGSLEETQYF. V usage is TRBV19 and J usage is TRBJ2-5, with D possibly TRBD1 on 6 matching bases. V gave up 4 bases and J gave up 3 bases, with 15 bases separating them. CDR3 length: 15 amino acids. The germline V gene encodes CDR1 LNHDA and CDR2 SQIVND (reference sequence). The full variable domain, with the rest looked up from reference TRBV19 and TRBJ2-5, is DGGITQSPKYLFRKEGQNVTLSCEQNLNHDAMYWYRQDPGQGLRLIYYSQIVNDFQKGDIAEGYSVSREKKESFPLTVTSAQKNPTAFYLCASSSRGSLEETQYFGPGTRLLVL.

V is TRBV11-2 and J is TRBJ1-3; 8 bases fit TRBD1. After removal of 2 bases from V and 7 bases from J, the junction contained 4 bases not matched to a gene. Germline CDR1 is SGHAT and CDR2 is FQNNGV. The CDR3 sequence is 14 residues long. CDR3 DNA: TGTGCCAGCAGCTTATTCCAGGGGGCGAACACCATATATTTT. It codes for CASSLFQGANTIYF.

This chain connects TRBV28 to TRBJ2-2; D may be TRBD2 (5 bases). This CDR3 has 15 amino acids. V was cut by 5 bases and J by 0 bases, with 10 bases left in between. Germline V CDR1 and CDR2: MDHEN, SYDVKM. CDR3 nucleotides: TGTGCCAGCAGTAGTACGGGAACGAACACCGGGGAGCTGTTTTTT. Protein sequence: CASSSTGTNTGELFF.

The CDR3 sequence: CSATLSNEQFF. CDR3 in DNA: TGCAGTGCTACCCTATCAAATGAGCAGTTCTTC. V gene TRBV20-1 combines with J gene TRBJ2-1; D is uncertain. V dropped 4 bases and J dropped 7 bases, with 8 bases sitting between them. Per germline, CDR1 DFQATT and CDR2 SNEGSKA (reference sequence). The length of the CDR3 is 11 residues.

The chain combines TRBV28 with TRBJ2-7, with 7 bases lining up with TRBD1. Germline V CDR1 and CDR2: MDHEN, SYDVKM. Losses at the gene ends were 8 bases for V and 0 bases for J; bases not matched to a gene: 1. The CDR3 spans 12 residues. The CDR3 sequence is CASGDSSYEQYF. CDR3 DNA sequence: TGTGCCAGCGGGGACAGCTCCTACGAGCAGTACTTC.

J is TRBJ2-3 and V is TRBV19; 9 positions agree with TRBD1. This CDR3 is built from 15 residues. Germline-derived CDR1 and CDR2 are LNHDA and SQIVND (reference sequence). After removal of 5 bases from V and 6 bases from J, the junction contained 9 bases not matched to a gene. The CDR3 region has the DNA TGTGCCAGTAGTGCCGACAGGGGGAGCCGCGATACGCAGTATTTT. Residues: CASSADRGSRDTQYF.

J is TRBJ2-2 and V is TRBV27; 11 bases map to TRBD2. The CDR3 is made up of 16 amino acids. Germline V gives CDR1 MNHEY, CDR2 SMNVEV (reference sequence). Trimming took 5 bases from V and 2 from J; bases not matched to a gene: 4. CDR3 DNA sequence: TGTGCCAGCAGTCTGACTAGCGGGGTAAACACCGGGGAGCTGTTTTTT. Residues: CASSLTSGVNTGELFF.

The V and J genes are TRBV19 and TRBJ1-5; 8 bases line up with TRBD1. The trim removed 9 bases at V and 7 bases at J, leaving 8 bases unmatched. The CDR3 covers 13 residues. Germline values: CDR1 LNHDA, CDR2 SQIVND (reference sequence). The CDR3 sequence: CASPGGCKQPQHF. The CDR3 nucleotides are TGTGCCAGCCCAGGGGGCTGTAAGCAGCCCCAGCATTTT.

The V gene is TRBV18, the J gene TRBJ2-5; no firm D call. The V gene's germline CDR1 is KGHSH and CDR2 LQKENI. The CDR3 runs to 13 residues. Trimming took off 3 bases at V and 3 bases at J, with 8 bases between the two ends. In nucleotides, the CDR3 is TGTGCCAGCTCACCGCTAATCGAAGAGACCCAGTACTTC. This codes for CASSPLIEETQYF.

V gene TRBV5-6 combines with J gene TRBJ1-6; maybe TRBD1 (6 bases). This CDR3 has 16 amino acids. Germline V gene data show CDR1 as SGHDT and CDR2 as YYEEEE. V was cut by 4 bases and J by 1 base, with 12 bases left in between. CDR3 DNA: TGTGCCAGCAGCCTCAACAGGGTTTCCTATAATTCACCCCTCCACTTT. Translated, it gives CASSLNRVSYNSPLHF.

V usage is TRBV6-6 and J usage is TRBJ2-7; maybe TRBD1 (5 bases). V gave up 6 bases and J gave up 2 bases, with 14 bases separating them. Germline lookup yields CDR1 MNHNY and CDR2 SVGAGI (reference sequence). This CDR3 has 14 amino acids. In nucleotides, the CDR3 is TGTGCCAGCAGCCTCACCGGACAACCCTACGAGCAGTACTTC. It codes for CASSLTGQPYEQYF.

This chain links TRBV9 with TRBJ1-2; 7 nucleotides align to TRBD1. Germline trimming cut 1 base from V and 0 bases from J; bases unmatched to any gene: 12. This CDR3 comprises 18 residues. CDR1 SGDLS and CDR2 YYNGEE come from the germline V gene. CDR3 loop: CASSVSQGILSANYGYTF. The CDR3 coding sequence is TGTGCCAGCAGCGTATCACAGGGGATCCTTTCAGCTAACTATGGCTACACCTTC.

This sequence joins TRBV6-6 and TRBJ2-7; 8 nucleotides agree with TRBD1. The CDR3 is 13 amino acids. CDR1 and CDR2 from the germline V gene are MNHNY and SVGAGI (reference sequence). The V segment lost 7 bases and the J segment 3 bases; nucleotides outside the gene matches: 5. As DNA, the CDR3 is TGTGCCAGCACCGGCAGGGGGCACTACGAGCAGTACTTC. This sequence encodes CASTGRGHYEQYF.

This clone has only one observation. The chain couples TRBV18 to TRBJ1-2; no definite D call. In germline, CDR1 is KGHSH, CDR2 LQKENI. Deletions cut 1 base from V and 0 bases from J, with 9 bases between. This CDR3 comprises 15 residues. The CDR3 region has the DNA TGTGCCAGCTCACCACTGGCAGAAACTAACTATGGCTACACCTTC. The encoded protein is CASSPLAETNYGYTF.

The chain has TRBV9 and TRBJ1-2; 7 positions match TRBD1. Losses at the gene ends were 4 bases for V and 5 bases for J; bases not matched to a gene: 14. The CDR3 is made up of 16 amino acids. CDR1 and CDR2 (germline): SGDLS, YYNGEE. CDR3 amino acids: CASSLDRQGRRYGYTF. As DNA, the CDR3 is TGTGCCAGCAGCCTAGACCGACAGGGACGAAGGTATGGCTACACCTTC.

In this sample, this clone turned up a few times. This rearrangement joins TRBV5-4 to TRBJ1-2; unclear D gene. The ends were cut back, 0 bases at V and 7 bases at J, with 7 bases in the middle. CDR3 length equals 12 residues. CDR1 and CDR2 from the germline V gene are SGHNT and YYREEE (reference sequence). CDR3 residues: CASSLVGPGYTF. CDR3 DNA sequence: TGTGCCAGCAGCTTGGTTGGGCCTGGCTACACCTTC.

This chain connects TRBV30 to TRBJ1-1; D may be TRBD1 (6 bases). V was clipped by 7 bases and J by 4 bases, with 13 bases between them. This CDR3 region has 12 residues. CDR1 and CDR2 from the germline V gene are GTSNPN and SVGIG (reference sequence). CDR3: CAYRQEGTEAFF. As DNA, the CDR3 is TGTGCCTATCGACAGGAAGGCACTGAAGCTTTCTTT.

This clone has only one observation. V usage is TRBV5-6 and J usage is TRBJ2-5; no clear D gene. V was pared by 3 bases and J by 3 bases, with 9 bases between. Germline V gene lookup returns CDR1 SGHDT and CDR2 YYEEEE. The CDR3 is made up of 13 amino acids. The CDR3 DNA follows: TGTGCCAGCAGCTGGAGCCCGAAAGAGACCCAGTACTTC. Translation gives CASSWSPKETQYF.

The V gene is TRBV28, the J gene TRBJ1-5; unclear D gene. The CDR3 has 15 residues. Trimming took off 4 bases at V and 0 bases at J, with 10 bases between the two ends. The V gene's germline CDR1 is MDHEN and CDR2 SYDVKM. CDR3 region: CASSSPAGSNQPQHF. CDR3 DNA sequence: TGTGCCAGCAGTTCCCCGGCGGGTAGCAATCAGCCCCAGCATTTT.

V is TRBV9 and J is TRBJ1-3; maybe TRBD1 (5 bases). Per germline, CDR1 SGDLS and CDR2 YYNGEE. V was cut by 4 bases and J by 1 base, with 15 bases left in between. The CDR3 has 16 residues. CDR3 in DNA: TGTGCCAGCAGCACTACCCCCGGGACTTCTGGAAACACCATATATTTT. Its protein is CASSTTPGTSGNTIYF.

The chain has TRBV19 and TRBJ2-7; 7 positions match TRBD1. V gave up 4 bases and J gave up 4 bases; unmatched junction bases: 7. CDR1 and CDR2 from the germline V gene are LNHDA and SQIVND (reference sequence). The CDR3 loop spans 14 amino acids. Written as DNA, the CDR3 is TGTGCCAGTAGTACGCCGGGACAGATTTACGAGCAGTACTTC. Protein sequence: CASSTPGQIYEQYF.

The chain is built from TRBV4-3 and TRBJ1-1; D call uncertain. In germline, CDR1 is LGHNA, CDR2 YSLEER. CDR3 size: 13 residues. Trimming pared 6 bases from V and 0 bases from J, leaving 8 bases between. The CDR3 here is CASSRVMNTEAFF. CDR3 sequence (DNA): TGCGCCAGCAGTCGGGTAATGAACACTGAAGCTTTCTTT.

The CDR3 loop is CASSLAGAGANVLTF. As DNA, the CDR3 is TGTGCCAGCAGCTTGGCAGGGGCTGGGGCCAACGTCCTGACTTTC. V and J are TRBV5-4 and TRBJ2-6; weak D call: TRBD1 (6 bases). CDR3 size: 15 residues. Per the germline V gene, CDR1 is SGHNT and CDR2 is YYREEE (reference sequence). V shed 0 bases and J shed 2 bases, with 6 bases lying between them.

This chain connects TRBV5-1 to TRBJ2-3; TRBD1 matches at 7 bases. The CDR3 contains 17 residues. The J segment lost 2 bases and the V segment lost 5 bases, leaving 14 bases of the junction unmatched. From germline, CDR1 is SGHRS and CDR2 YFSETQ. CDR3 region: CASSFQRSGQTTDTQYF. The CDR3 nucleotides read TGCGCCAGCAGTTTTCAAAGATCGGGACAGACCACAGATACGCAGTATTTT.

This chain links TRBV5-6 with TRBJ2-1; 11 nucleotides agree with TRBD2. Unmatched junction bases numbered 6, after V lost 3 bases and J lost 4 bases. CDR3 length: 16 amino acids. Germline values: CDR1 SGHDT, CDR2 YYEEEE. The CDR3: CASSSPWTSGYNEQFF. Written as DNA, the CDR3 is TGTGCCAGCAGCTCCCCATGGACTAGCGGGTACAATGAGCAGTTCTTC. Looking up the rest from reference TRBV5-6 and TRBJ2-1 gives the full variable domain: DAGVTQSPTHLIKTRGQQVTLRCSPKSGHDTVSWYQQALGQGPQFIFQYYEEEERQRGNFPDRFSGHQFPNYSSELNVNALLLGDSALYLCASSSPWTSGYNEQFFGPGTRLTVL.

The chain combines TRBV20-1 with TRBJ1-2; D might be TRBD1 (5 bases). Trimming removed 3 bases at V and 5 bases at J, with 7 bases between. The CDR3 extends over 11 amino acids. Per the germline V gene, CDR1 is DFQATT and CDR2 is SNEGSKA (reference sequence). CDR3: CSASTGYGYTF. In nucleotides, the CDR3 is TGCAGTGCTAGCACAGGTTATGGCTACACCTTC.

The chain has TRBV6-2 or TRBV6-3 and TRBJ1-1, with D possibly TRBD1 on 6 matching bases. The CDR3 is 15 amino acids. The V end lost 4 bases, the J end lost 7 bases, and 19 bases lay between the germline ends. Germline CDR1 is MNHEY and CDR2 is SVGEGT. The CDR3 protein is CASSSPHRELVEAFF. DNA of the CDR3: TGTGCCAGCAGTTCTCCCCACAGGGAATTAGTTGAAGCTTTCTTT.

The V and J genes are TRBV23-1 and TRBJ1-6; no definite D call. TRBV23-1 is marked as an open reading frame, function uncertain. The V end lost 0 bases, the J end lost 9 bases, and 12 bases lay between the germline ends. This CDR3 comprises 15 residues. Here the CDR3 reads CASSQSSYRGSPLHF. Here the CDR3 DNA reads TGCGCCAGCAGTCAATCCTCTTACCGGGGTTCACCCCTCCACTTT.

V usage is TRBV30 and J usage is TRBJ1-5, with D perhaps matching TRBD1 (6 bases). The germline V gene encodes CDR1 GTSNPN and CDR2 SVGIG (reference sequence). V was trimmed by 2 bases and J by 1 base, leaving 9 bases between them. This CDR3 has 14 amino acids. The CDR3 DNA reads TGTGCCTGGAGTCGGGACACCAGCAATCAGCCCCAGCATTTT. Encoded protein: CAWSRDTSNQPQHF.

The genes are TRBV11-3 and TRBJ2-3; 8 bases are a match to TRBD1. CDR3 length: 17 residues. CDR1 is SGHNT and CDR2 is YENEEA in the germline V gene. Unmatched junction bases numbered 11, after V lost 5 bases and J lost 1 base. The CDR3 protein is CASSATGGVSGTDTQYF. CDR3 sequence (DNA): TGTGCCAGCAGCGCCACAGGGGGAGTTTCAGGCACAGATACGCAGTATTTT.